The clone carrying this TCR beta chain was seen many times. Its antigen is still unknown. The conserved closing phenylalanine or tryptophan is absent in this CDR3, likely reflecting a read error. RNA transcripts served as the template for amplifying TCR beta CDR3 regions. TCR CDR3 underwent first-round RT-PCR with the HTBI primer set. TCRdb re-called the multiplex PCR reads with MiXCR, one entry per CDR3 protein. The profile shows hundreds of thousands of distinct CDR3 sequences, around 13% of them singletons. This specimen belongs to a study of T cells in Graves' hyperthyroidism and ophthalmopathy. Across the study: Prior to any treatment, at the point of initial diagnosis, peripheral blood was collected.

Points from the study as a whole: Patients with ophthalmopathy were separated from those with stable hyperthyroidism by a 13 V-J model. Ophthalmopathy got predicted by the model a median approximately 6 months before its onset.

Germline V gene sequence: CDR1 MNHEY, CDR2 SMNVEV (reference sequence). The length of the CDR3 is 15 residues. The trim removed 5 bases at V and 4 bases at J, leaving 8 bases unmatched. Sample: blood. This receptor was taken from a woman younger than 45 with Graves' hyperthyroidism that later progressed to Graves' ophthalmopathy. The chain links TRBV27 to TRBJ2-7; TRBD2 matches at 10 bases. The CDR3 reads CASSPLAGERYEQYL. The DNA of the CDR3 is TGTGCCAGCAGTCCTCTAGCGGGAGAAAGGTACGAGCAGTACCTC.